Below are 20 T cell receptor beta chains sequenced from a single sample in a study of cytomegalovirus exposure and HLA in healthy donors. Method: immunoSEQ multiplex PCR; TCRdb's copy keeps in-frame clones and lacks some. The repertoire consists of 150,000 to 200,000 clones, with more than 75% occurring once and the leading ten covering about 1.5%. The sequenced material came from PBMCs. Receptors originate from a young woman in good health and CMV-seronegative.

This clone is a singleton in its sample. This chain connects TRBV28 to TRBJ2-2, with TRBD2 matching over 7 bases. Germline CDR1 reads MDHEN; CDR2 reads SYDVKM. CDR3 length equals 15 residues. V lost 6 bases and J lost 4; bases outside the gene matches: 8. As DNA, the CDR3 is TGTGCCAGCAGCCGCGACGGGACTATCACCGGGGAGCTGTTTTTT. This translates into CASSRDGTITGELFF.

This rearrangement joins TRBV10-3 to TRBJ1-1; TRBD1 matches at 7 bases. Germline CDR1 is ENHRY and CDR2 is SYGVKD. After removal of 3 bases from V and 5 bases from J, the junction contained 6 bases not matched to a gene. CDR3 length: 14 residues. This CDR3 is CAISDATGYTEAFF. The CDR3 nucleotides read TGTGCCATCAGTGACGCGACAGGGTATACTGAAGCTTTCTTT.

The chain joins TRBV2 to TRBJ2-5; the D gene is possibly TRBD2 (6 bases). Germline V lookup: CDR1 SNHLY, CDR2 FYNNEI. The CDR3 loop spans 13 amino acids. Trimming took 7 bases from V and 5 from J, leaving 14 bases between them. The CDR3 loop reads CASTRRGGETQYF. The CDR3 DNA reads as TGTGCCAGCACCCGCCGGGGAGGCGAGACCCAGTACTTC.

The V and J genes are TRBV9 and TRBJ2-2; no firm D call. Looked up from germline, CDR1 is SGDLS and CDR2 is YYNGEE. V was cut by 0 bases and J by 6 bases, with 9 bases left in between. The CDR3 length is 14 residues. The DNA for the CDR3 is TGTGCCAGCAGCGTAGACTCCTGGTCCGGGGAGCTGTTTTTT. This sequence encodes CASSVDSWSGELFF.

The V gene is TRBV19, the J gene TRBJ1-4; 7 bases align to TRBD1. Germline loops: CDR1 LNHDA, CDR2 SQIVND (reference sequence). With 5 bases clipped from V and 7 bases from J, the junction kept 10 bases outside the gene matches. The CDR3 contains 15 residues. The CDR3 loop reads CASSLLDRDGEKLFF. CDR3 sequence (DNA): TGTGCCAGTAGTCTCCTCGACAGGGACGGTGAAAAACTGTTTTTT.

The CDR3, as DNA: TGCGCCAGCAGCTTAGAACCAGGGGGAGTCGAGACCCAGTACTTC. It yields the protein CASSLEPGGVETQYF. This chain joins TRBV5-1 and TRBJ2-5; 7 positions agree with TRBD1. There are 15 residues in the CDR3. Germline loops: CDR1 SGHRS, CDR2 YFSETQ. The J segment lost 5 bases and the V segment lost 2 bases, leaving 9 bases of the junction unmatched.

Only one count was recorded for this clone. The chain combines TRBV10-3 with TRBJ2-7; D perhaps matches TRBD1 (6 bases). This CDR3 spans 13 amino acids. In germline, CDR1 is ENHRY, CDR2 SYGVKD. V was clipped by 8 bases and J by 0 bases, with 11 bases between them. The CDR3 region is CAILDRNSYEQYF. CDR3 coding DNA: TGTGCCATCCTGGACAGAAACTCCTACGAGCAGTACTTC.

Here the CDR3 DNA reads TGTGCCAGCAGCTTAAGAAGGACAGGAGTTCTCTCTTCCTACGAGCAGTACTTC. Its translation is CASSLRRTGVLSSYEQYF. The J gene is TRBJ2-7, the V gene TRBV7-9; TRBD1 matches 7 bases. CDR3 length: 18 residues. Germline CDR1 is SEHNR and CDR2 is FQNEAQ (reference sequence). The junction had 14 bases not matched to a gene; V was cut back by 2 bases and J by 1 base. Complete variable domain (other parts from reference TRBV7-9 and TRBJ2-7): DTGVSQNPRHKITKRGQNVTFRCDPISEHNRLYWYRQTLGQGPEFLTYFQNEAQLEKSRLLSDRFSAERPKGSFSTLEIQRTEQGDSAMYLCASSLRRTGVLSSYEQYFGPGTRLTVT.

The DNA of the CDR3 is TGTGCCAGCTCACAGACAGGGGGCAATCAGCCCCAGCATTTT. Translation gives CASSQTGGNQPQHF. V usage is TRBV18 and J usage is TRBJ1-5; 8 bases fit TRBD1. The CDR3 is 14 residues long. In germline, CDR1 is KGHSH, CDR2 LQKENI. After removal of 4 bases from V and 2 bases from J, the junction contained 1 base not matched to a gene.

The CDR3 protein is CASSSSGGAGSTEAFF. The CDR3 nucleotides read TGTGCCAGCAGCTCTTCAGGGGGCGCCGGGAGCACTGAAGCTTTCTTT. The chain recombines TRBV7-9 with TRBJ1-1, with 8 bases that match TRBD1. CDR1 SEHNR and CDR2 FQNEAQ come from the germline V gene (reference sequence). V shed 4 bases, J shed 4 bases, and the junction held 11 bases outside the gene matches. This CDR3 is built from 16 residues.

The gene calls are TRBV7-6 and TRBJ2-1, with 9 nucleotides matching TRBD2. The germline gives CDR1 SGHVS, CDR2 FNYEAQ. The CDR3 loop spans 16 amino acids. With V trimmed by 4 bases and J by 4 bases, 8 bases remained unmatched. The CDR3 sequence is CASSSQRLADYNEQFF. CDR3 in DNA: TGTGCCAGCAGCTCACAACGACTAGCGGATTACAATGAGCAGTTCTTC. Full variable domain (rest looked up from reference TRBV7-6 and TRBJ2-1): GAGVSQSPRYKVTKRGQDVALRCDPISGHVSLYWYRQALGQGPEFLTYFNYEAQQDKSGLPNDRFSAERPEGSISTLTIQRTEQRDSAMYRCASSSQRLADYNEQFFGPGTRLTVL.

The V and J genes are TRBV15 and TRBJ2-7; 11 bases align to TRBD2. CDR1 LNHNV and CDR2 YYDKDF come from the germline V gene (reference sequence). CDR3 length equals 16 residues. V was clipped by 3 bases and J by 0 bases; unmatched bases: 4. The CDR3 protein is CATSRGGLAASYEQYF. For the CDR3, the DNA is TGTGCCACCAGCAGGGGGGGACTAGCGGCCTCCTACGAGCAGTACTTC.

The chain is built from TRBV18 and TRBJ1-5, with D perhaps TRBD1 (6 bases). Germline values: CDR1 KGHSH, CDR2 LQKENI. This CDR3 has 16 amino acids. Deletions cut 2 bases from V and 0 bases from J, with 11 bases between. The CDR3, as DNA: TGTGCCAGCTCACCATCAACAGGGTATAGCAATCAGCCCCAGCATTTT. Protein product: CASSPSTGYSNQPQHF. The full variable domain, with the rest looked up from reference TRBV18 and TRBJ1-5, is NAGVMQNPRHLVRRRGQEARLRCSPMKGHSHVYWYRQLPEEGLKFMVYLQKENIIDESGMPKERFSAEFPKEGPSILRIQQVVRGDSAAYFCASSPSTGYSNQPQHFGDGTRLSIL.

The rearrangement links TRBV9 to TRBJ2-7, with 7 bases fitting TRBD1. Germline lookup yields CDR1 SGDLS and CDR2 YYNGEE. V gave up 0 bases and J gave up 3 bases; unmatched junction bases: 3. The CDR3 is 14 residues long. The CDR3 DNA reads as TGTGCCAGCAGCGTAGGGACAGGAGACTACGAGCAGTACTTC. This translates into CASSVGTGDYEQYF. The full variable domain, completed using reference TRBV9 and TRBJ2-7, is DSGVTQTPKHLITATGQRVTLRCSPRSGDLSVYWYQQSLDQGLQFLIQYYNGEERAKGNILERFSAQQFPDLHSELNLSSLELGDSALYFCASSVGTGDYEQYFGPGTRLTVT.

V gene TRBV7-3 combines with J gene TRBJ2-6; 9 bases are a match to TRBD1. Germline V lookup: CDR1 SGHTA, CDR2 FQGTGA. The CDR3 contains 18 residues. Trimming at V came to 2 bases and at J to 0 bases, leaving 5 bases not matched to a gene. As DNA, the CDR3 is TGTGCCAGCAGCTTATCGGGACAGGGCATCTCTGGGGCCAACGTCCTGACTTTC. Its protein is CASSLSGQGISGANVLTF.

J is TRBJ2-7 and V is TRBV9; possibly TRBD1 for D (7 bases). Trimming stripped 0 bases from V and 1 base from J, with 14 bases between. Germline loops: CDR1 SGDLS, CDR2 YYNGEE. CDR3 length equals 16 residues. CDR3 DNA: TGTGCCAGCAGCGTAGGCCCTGCGGGACAGTCCTACGAGCAGTACTTC. Protein sequence: CASSVGPAGQSYEQYF.

V and J are TRBV6-1 and TRBJ2-7, with D possibly matching TRBD2 (5 bases). Germline values: CDR1 MNHNS, CDR2 SASEGT. The V gene lost 6 bases and the J gene lost 3 bases, with 12 bases spanning the gap. This CDR3 contains 13 residues. DNA of the CDR3: TGTGCCAGCAGAAAAGTTACTAGCTACGAGCAGTACTTC. This translates into CASRKVTSYEQYF.

This clone has a handful of counts. The chain combines TRBV29-1 with TRBJ1-1; 8 nucleotides line up with TRBD1. Trimming removed 7 bases from V and 8 bases from J; junction bases left unmatched: 12. The length of the CDR3 is 13 residues. CDR1 and CDR2 from the germline V gene are SQVTM and ANQGSEA. The CDR3 coding sequence is TGCAGCGCCGAAGGTGACAGGGGAAGAGAAGCTTTCTTT. Protein sequence: CSAEGDRGREAFF.

This clone was seen repeatedly, ten times or more. The chain recombines TRBV5-6 with TRBJ2-7, with TRBD1 identical over 7 bases. Germline V gives CDR1 SGHDT, CDR2 YYEEEE. Germline trimming cut 0 bases from V and 2 bases from J; bases unmatched to any gene: 8. The CDR3 totals 16 residues. CDR3 sequence (DNA): TGTGCCAGCAGCTTGGAGCAGGGGGAGCGAACCTACGAGCAGTACTTC. Translating gives CASSLEQGERTYEQYF.

The rearrangement joins TRBV7-9 to TRBJ1-2; 9 bases map to TRBD1. The germline V gene has CDR1 SEHNR and CDR2 FQNEAQ (reference sequence). CDR3 length: 12 residues. After removal of 5 bases from V and 13 bases from J, the junction contained 8 bases not matched to a gene. The CDR3 loop is CASSTRDRVLTF. The CDR3 DNA follows: TGTGCCAGCAGCACCCGGGACAGGGTTCTCACCTTC.